The 7 T cell receptor beta chains below were found in one sample sequenced in a study of cytomegalovirus exposure and HLA in healthy donors. The data were produced by immunoSEQ multiplex PCR, yet TCRdb's version contains in-frame clones alone and is incomplete. Of fewer than 100,000 clones in the sample, approximately 91% were seen once. Material: PBMCs. The receptors originated from a man under 40 in good health and CMV-seronegative.

This sequence joins TRBV6-4 and TRBJ2-3; D is perhaps TRBD2 (5 bases). Germline CDR1 reads MRHNA; CDR2 reads SNTAGT. V was trimmed by 8 bases and J by 0 bases, leaving 12 bases between them. This CDR3 has 14 residues. As DNA, the CDR3 is TGTGCCAGCCGCCGGACTCCCAGCACAGATACGCAGTATTTT. The encoded protein is CASRRTPSTDTQYF.

V is TRBV27 and J is TRBJ1-6; no firm D call. Germline V gives CDR1 MNHEY, CDR2 SMNVEV (reference sequence). Trimming took 1 base from V and 10 from J, leaving 5 bases between them. This CDR3 has 12 amino acids. The CDR3: CASSLYQSPLHF. The CDR3 bases are TGTGCCAGCAGTTTATATCAGTCACCCCTCCACTTT.

The chain couples TRBV11-2 to TRBJ1-1; no definite D call. V was cut by 1 base and J by 1 base, with 7 bases left in between. CDR1 is SGHAT and CDR2 is FQNNGV in the germline V gene. The CDR3 extends over 14 amino acids. CDR3 protein: CASSLAHRNTEAFF. For the CDR3, the DNA is TGTGCCAGCAGCTTAGCCCACAGGAACACTGAAGCTTTCTTT.

The J gene is TRBJ1-6, the V gene TRBV11-2, with D perhaps TRBD1 (6 bases). The ends were cut back, 3 bases at V and 8 bases at J, with 14 bases in the middle. This CDR3 is 15 amino acids long. Germline assignment: CDR1 SGHAT and CDR2 FQNNGV. CDR3 nucleotides: TGTGCCAGCAGCTTGAACAGGGACGGTCATTCACCCCTCCACTTT. Its protein product is CASSLNRDGHSPLHF.

J is TRBJ2-7 and V is TRBV5-6; TRBD2 might be the D (6 bases). The CDR3 sequence is 13 residues long. V lost 2 bases and J 3 bases, leaving 9 bases between the germline ends. Germline V gene lookup returns CDR1 SGHDT and CDR2 YYEEEE. Here the CDR3 DNA reads TGTGCCAGCAGCTTTGCGGGGAACTACGAGCAGTACTTC. It is translated as CASSFAGNYEQYF.

This clone is a singleton in its sample. The chain has TRBV7-9 and TRBJ2-2, with 7 bases matching TRBD2. The V gene's germline CDR1 is SEHNR and CDR2 FQNEAQ (reference sequence). There are 18 residues in the CDR3. V lost 5 bases to trimming and J lost 8 bases; unmatched junction nucleotides: 20. The chain's CDR3 is CASSPRPGLKAAEGELFF. CDR3 DNA sequence: TGTGCCAGCAGCCCCCGGCCGGGACTAAAAGCCGCGGAGGGGGAGCTGTTTTTT.

CDR3 in amino acids: CASSRGRATYEQYF. The CDR3 DNA reads TGTGCCAGCAGTCGCGGGAGGGCCACCTACGAGCAGTACTTC. This sequence joins TRBV27 and TRBJ2-7, with 9 positions matching TRBD2. CDR3 length: 14 residues. Germline loops: CDR1 MNHEY, CDR2 SMNVEV (reference sequence). V lost 5 bases to trimming and J lost 2 bases; unmatched junction nucleotides: 4.